Below, one T cell receptor beta chain is given with its context. No antigen is known for it. This entry comes from a study of regulatory T cells in long-lasting Graves disease. CDR3-region Arm-PCR and iRepertoire HTBI primers produced the TCR beta libraries. TCRdb called the multiplex PCR reads again in MiXCR, with one record for every CDR3 protein. This table has about 330,000 distinct CDR3 sequences, about a sixth appearing once. Findings and limits, study-wide: Persistent patients shared more public clonotypes (under 3,000) than newly diagnosed patients (966). Gene preferences differed: TRBV28, TRBJ1-2, TRBJ2-5 in persistent cases.

CDR1 and CDR2 (germline): LNHDA, SQIVND (reference sequence). CDR3 length equals 15 residues. J gave up 4 bases and V 1 base, and 7 bases lay outside the gene matches. Described time point: newly diagnosed GD, antithyroid drugs for less than 3 months. Scientists built the TCR library using RNA that was extracted from PBMCs. These data also formed part of another study, on T cells in Graves' hyperthyroidism and ophthalmopathy. From that paper: A set of HTBI primers served as the primers for a first-round RT-PCR of the TCR CDR3.

The receptor's source is a woman younger than 35 with Graves disease. J is TRBJ2-7 and V is TRBV19, with 7 bases fitting TRBD1. The input for sequencing was peripheral blood mononuclear cells (PBMCs), taken at new diagnosis, from a patient treated with antithyroid drugs. CDR3 sequence: CASSIGAGGSYEQYF. The CDR3 nucleotides read TGTGCCAGTAGTATAGGGGCAGGGGGAAGTTACGAGCAGTACTTC.